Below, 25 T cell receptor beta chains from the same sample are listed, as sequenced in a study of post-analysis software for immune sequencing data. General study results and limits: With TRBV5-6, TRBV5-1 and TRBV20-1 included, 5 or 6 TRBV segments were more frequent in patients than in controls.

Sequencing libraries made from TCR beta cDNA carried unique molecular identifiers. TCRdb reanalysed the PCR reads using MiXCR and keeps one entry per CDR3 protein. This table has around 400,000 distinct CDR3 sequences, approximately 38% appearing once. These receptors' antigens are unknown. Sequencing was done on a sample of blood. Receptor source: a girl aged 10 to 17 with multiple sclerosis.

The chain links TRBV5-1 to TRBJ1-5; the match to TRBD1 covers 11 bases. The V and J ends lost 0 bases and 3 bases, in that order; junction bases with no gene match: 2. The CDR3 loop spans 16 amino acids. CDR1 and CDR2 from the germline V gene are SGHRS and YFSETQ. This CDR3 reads CASSLGTGGHNQPQHF. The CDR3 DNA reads TGCGCCAGCAGCTTGGGGACAGGGGGCCACAATCAGCCCCAGCATTTT. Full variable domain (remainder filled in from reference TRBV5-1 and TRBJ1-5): KAGVTQTPRYLIKTRGQQVTLSCSPISGHRSVSWYQQTPGQGLQFLFEYFSETQRNKGNFPGRFSGRQFSNSRSEMNVSTLELGDSALYLCASSLGTGGHNQPQHFGDGTRLSIL.

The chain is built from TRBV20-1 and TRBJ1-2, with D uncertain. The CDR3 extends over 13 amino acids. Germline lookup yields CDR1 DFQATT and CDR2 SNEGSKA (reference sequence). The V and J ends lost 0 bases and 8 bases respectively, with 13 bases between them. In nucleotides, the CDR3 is TGCAGTGCTAGAGATCTAAACTACAGAGGCTACACCTTC. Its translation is CSARDLNYRGYTF.

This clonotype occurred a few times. Written as DNA, the CDR3 is TGCAGTGCTAAACGACAGGGAGGGGCTAATTCACCCCTCCACTTT. This gives the protein CSAKRQGGANSPLHF. The V call is TRBV20-1, the J call TRBJ1-6, with 7 bases lining up with TRBD1. Germline CDR1 and CDR2: DFQATT and SNEGSKA (reference sequence). The CDR3 is 15 residues long. J gave up 6 bases and V 4 bases, and 9 bases lay outside the gene matches.

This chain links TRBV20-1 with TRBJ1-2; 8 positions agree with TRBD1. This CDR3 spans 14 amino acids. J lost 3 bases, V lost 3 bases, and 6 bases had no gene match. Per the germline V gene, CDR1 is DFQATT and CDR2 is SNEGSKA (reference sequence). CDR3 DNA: TGCAGTGCTAGGGCGGACAGGGCGGACTATGGCTACACCTTC. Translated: CSARADRADYGYTF.

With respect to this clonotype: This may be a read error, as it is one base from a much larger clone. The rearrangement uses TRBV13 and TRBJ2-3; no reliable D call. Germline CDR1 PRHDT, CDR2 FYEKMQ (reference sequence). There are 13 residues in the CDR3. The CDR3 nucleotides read TGTGTCAACCTAAGAAGGGGCACAGATACGCAGTATTTT. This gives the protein CVNLRRGTDTQYF.

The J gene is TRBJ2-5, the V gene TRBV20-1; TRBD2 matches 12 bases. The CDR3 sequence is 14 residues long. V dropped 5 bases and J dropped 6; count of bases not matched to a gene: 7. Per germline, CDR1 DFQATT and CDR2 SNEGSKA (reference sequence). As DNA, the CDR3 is TGCAGTGCTCGGACTAGCGGGGACCATAAGACCCAGTACTTC. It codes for CSARTSGDHKTQYF.

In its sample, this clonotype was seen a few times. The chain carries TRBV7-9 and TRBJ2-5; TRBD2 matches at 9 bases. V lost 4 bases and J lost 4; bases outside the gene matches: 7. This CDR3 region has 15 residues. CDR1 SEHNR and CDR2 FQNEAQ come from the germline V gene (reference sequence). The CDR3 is CASSSPGTSRETQYF. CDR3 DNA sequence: TGTGCCAGCAGCTCACCTGGGACTAGCAGAGAGACCCAGTACTTC.

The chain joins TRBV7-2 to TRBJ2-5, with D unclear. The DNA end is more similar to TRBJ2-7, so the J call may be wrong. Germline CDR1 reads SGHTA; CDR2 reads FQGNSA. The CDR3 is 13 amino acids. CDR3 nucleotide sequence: TGTGCCAGCAGCTCCCGACCAACCCACGAGCAGTACTTC. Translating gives CASSSRPTHEQYF.

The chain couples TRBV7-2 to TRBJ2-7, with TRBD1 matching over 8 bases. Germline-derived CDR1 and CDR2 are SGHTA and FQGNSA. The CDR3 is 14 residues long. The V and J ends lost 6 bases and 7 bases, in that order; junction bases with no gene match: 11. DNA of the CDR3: TGTGCCAGCAGGCCGCCCCCCGGACAGGGTGAGCAGTACTTC. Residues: CASRPPPGQGEQYF.

CDR3 sequence: CASSQAVSNRGYTF. CDR3 in DNA: TGTGCCAGCAGCCAAGCCGTCAGCAACCGTGGCTACACCTTC. J is TRBJ1-2 and V is TRBV3-1; D unclear. Germline V gene lookup returns CDR1 LGHDT and CDR2 YNNKEL (reference sequence). Trimming pared 1 base from V and 7 bases from J, leaving 13 bases between. CDR3 length: 14 amino acids.

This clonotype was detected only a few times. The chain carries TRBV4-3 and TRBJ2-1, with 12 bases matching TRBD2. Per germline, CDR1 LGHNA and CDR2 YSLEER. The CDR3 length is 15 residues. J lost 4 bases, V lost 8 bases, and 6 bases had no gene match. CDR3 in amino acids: CASARTSGVYNEQFF. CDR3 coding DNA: TGCGCCAGCGCGCGGACTAGCGGGGTGTACAATGAGCAGTTCTTC.

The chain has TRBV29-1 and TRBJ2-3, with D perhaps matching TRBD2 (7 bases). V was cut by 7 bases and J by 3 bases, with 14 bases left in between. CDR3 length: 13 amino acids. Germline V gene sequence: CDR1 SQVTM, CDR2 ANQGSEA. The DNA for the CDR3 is TGCAGCGCTGGCAGGGGAGGGACAGATACGCAGTATTTT. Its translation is CSAGRGGTDTQYF.

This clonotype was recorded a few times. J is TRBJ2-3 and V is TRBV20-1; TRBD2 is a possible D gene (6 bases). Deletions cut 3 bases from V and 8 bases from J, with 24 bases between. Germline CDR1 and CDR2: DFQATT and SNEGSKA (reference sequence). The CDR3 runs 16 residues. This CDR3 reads CSARPLRLEGLGTQYF. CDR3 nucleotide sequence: TGCAGTGCTAGGCCGCTTCGACTAGAAGGGTTAGGTACGCAGTATTTT.

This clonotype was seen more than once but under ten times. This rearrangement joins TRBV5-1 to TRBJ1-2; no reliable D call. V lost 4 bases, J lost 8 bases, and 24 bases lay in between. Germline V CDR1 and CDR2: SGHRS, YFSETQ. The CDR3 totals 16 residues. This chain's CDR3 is CASSPRSVLISGGYTF. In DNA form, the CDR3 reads TGCGCCAGCAGCCCCCGATCCGTACTGATTTCGGGGGGCTACACCTTC.

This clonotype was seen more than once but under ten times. CDR3: CASSYWGRNQETQYF. DNA for the CDR3: TGTGCCAGCAGTTACTGGGGGAGAAACCAAGAGACCCAGTACTTC. V and J are TRBV6-5 and TRBJ2-5, with D tentatively TRBD1 or TRBD2 (5 bases each). Trimming pared 1 base from V and 0 bases from J, leaving 9 bases between. Germline assignment: CDR1 MNHEY and CDR2 SVGAGI. The CDR3 is 15 residues long.

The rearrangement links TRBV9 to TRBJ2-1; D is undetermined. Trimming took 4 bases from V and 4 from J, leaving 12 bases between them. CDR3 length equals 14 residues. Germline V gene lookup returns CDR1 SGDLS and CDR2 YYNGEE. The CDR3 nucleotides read TGTGCCAGCAGCCCCGGCGACCCGTACAATGAGCAGTTCTTC. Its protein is CASSPGDPYNEQFF.

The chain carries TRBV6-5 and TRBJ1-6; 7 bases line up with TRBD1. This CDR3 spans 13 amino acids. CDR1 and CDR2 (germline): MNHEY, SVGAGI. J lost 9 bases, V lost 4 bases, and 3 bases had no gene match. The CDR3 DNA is TGTGCCAGCAGTTTACAGGGGATTTCACCCCTCCACTTT. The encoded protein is CASSLQGISPLHF.

CDR3 region: CASSPGTMRETQYF. The CDR3 DNA follows: TGCGCCAGCAGCCCCGGGACGATGCGGGAGACCCAGTACTTC. The rearrangement uses TRBV5-1 and TRBJ2-5, with D perhaps assigned TRBD1 or TRBD2 (5 bases each). The length of the CDR3 is 14 residues. The V end lost 4 bases, the J end lost 5 bases, and 15 bases lay between the germline ends. CDR1 is SGHRS and CDR2 is YFSETQ in the germline V gene.

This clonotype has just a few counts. CDR3 sequence (DNA): TGTGCCAGCTCACCCCCCAACCTACGTGAGACCCAGTACTTC. Protein sequence: CASSPPNLRETQYF. The V and J genes are TRBV18 and TRBJ2-5; D ambiguous. V was pared by 3 bases and J by 5 bases, with 13 bases between. The CDR3 loop spans 14 amino acids. Germline assignment: CDR1 KGHSH and CDR2 LQKENI.

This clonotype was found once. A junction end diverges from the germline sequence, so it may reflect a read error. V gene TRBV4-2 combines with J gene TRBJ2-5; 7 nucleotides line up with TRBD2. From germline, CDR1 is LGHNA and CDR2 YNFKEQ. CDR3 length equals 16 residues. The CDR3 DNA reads TGTGCCAGCAGCCAATCTACCGGGACTACACAAGAGACCCGGTACTTC. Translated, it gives CASSQSTGTTQETRYF.

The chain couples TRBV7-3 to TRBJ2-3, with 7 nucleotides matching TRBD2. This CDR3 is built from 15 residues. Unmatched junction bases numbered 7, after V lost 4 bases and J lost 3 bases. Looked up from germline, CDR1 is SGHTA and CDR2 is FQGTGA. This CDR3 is CASSSTGLPTDTQYF. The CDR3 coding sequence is TGTGCCAGCAGCTCGACGGGACTACCGACAGATACGCAGTATTTT.

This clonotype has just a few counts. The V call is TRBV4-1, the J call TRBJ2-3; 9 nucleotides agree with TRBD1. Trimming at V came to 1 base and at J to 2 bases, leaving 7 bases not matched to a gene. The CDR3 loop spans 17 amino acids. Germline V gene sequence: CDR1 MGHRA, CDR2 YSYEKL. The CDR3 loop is CASSQVGGQGITDTQYF. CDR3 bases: TGCGCCAGCAGCCAAGTTGGGGGACAGGGAATCACAGATACGCAGTATTTT.

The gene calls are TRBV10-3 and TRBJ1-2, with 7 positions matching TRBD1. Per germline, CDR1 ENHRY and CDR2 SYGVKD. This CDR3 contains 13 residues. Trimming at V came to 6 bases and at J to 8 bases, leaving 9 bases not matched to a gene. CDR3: CAIRDRDRQGYTF. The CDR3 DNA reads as TGTGCCATCAGAGACCGGGACAGACAAGGCTACACCTTC.

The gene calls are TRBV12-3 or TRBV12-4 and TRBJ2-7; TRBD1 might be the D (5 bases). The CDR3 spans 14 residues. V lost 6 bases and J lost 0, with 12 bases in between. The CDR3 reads CASSYDSFSYEQYF. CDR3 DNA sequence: TGTGCCAGCAGCTACGACAGTTTCTCCTACGAGCAGTACTTC.

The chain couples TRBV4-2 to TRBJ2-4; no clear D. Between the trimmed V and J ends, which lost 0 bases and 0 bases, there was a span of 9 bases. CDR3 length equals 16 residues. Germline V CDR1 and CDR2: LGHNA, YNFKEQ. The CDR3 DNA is TGTGCCAGCAGCCAAGACGGATTGCTAGCCAAAAACATTCAGTACTTC. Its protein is CASSQDGLLAKNIQYF.